This T cell receptor beta chain originates from a study of T cells in Graves' hyperthyroidism and ophthalmopathy. Authors of the study amplified TCR beta CDR3 regions from RNA transcripts. First-round RT-PCR with HTBI primers amplified the TCR CDR3 region. From the multiplex PCR reads, TCRdb called clonotypes with MiXCR, one entry per CDR3 protein. Here the sample spans over 450,000 distinct CDR3 sequences, roughly 15% being singletons. Fresh peripheral blood, approximately 9.6 ml, yielded the PBMCs. Broader study findings: Ophthalmopathy was distinguished from stable hyperthyroidism by 13 V-J signatures.

For this clonotype: Its antigen remains unidentified. It may be a read error: a sequence one base away is much more abundant.

The V and J ends lost 0 bases and 5 bases, in that order; junction bases with no gene match: 9. There are 15 residues in the CDR3. The germline gives CDR1 DFQATT, CDR2 SNEGSKA (reference sequence). The chain combines TRBV20-1 with TRBJ2-5, with 7 bases identical to TRBD2. This TCR was sampled from a woman under 30 with Graves' ophthalmopathy. The sequencing sample was made of blood. The CDR3 nucleotides are TGCAGTGCTAGAGATGGCGGGAGTATGATGGAGACCCAGTACTTC. Encoded protein: CSARDGGSMMETQYF.